This TCR beta chain came from a study of blood T cell repertoires in COVID-19. Study in general: Samples taken during acute and convalescent COVID-19 were collected in the United States, Italy and Spain. Nucleic acid was either cDNA or gDNA, and it came from T cells, B-cell-depleted T cells, or PBMCs.

Germline V gene sequence: CDR1 SEHNR, CDR2 FQNEAQ (reference sequence). The CDR3 sequence is 14 residues long. Deletions cut 5 bases from V and 6 bases from J, with 17 bases between. In the original analysis: Amplifying reference gene primers gave estimates of nucleated cell counts. Generated by immunoSEQ multiplex PCR, the TCRdb table keeps only in-frame clones and is missing some. V and J calls plus clone size are reproduced from that table; the DNA served to infer D and trimming. This sample yields approximately 300,000 clones, of which over 80% are seen a single time; around 3.7% belongs to the top ten.

The rearrangement joins TRBV7-9 to TRBJ2-7; TRBD2 might be the D (7 bases). Sequencing input: peripheral blood. The TCR was taken from a woman aged 45-59 years with active or convalescent COVID-19. Written as DNA, the CDR3 is TGTGCCAGCAGCCCCTTAGGGGGGGGTAGCGAGCAGTACTTC. It specifies CASSPLGGGSEQYF.